A single sample is the source of the 4 T cell receptor beta chains below, sequenced in a study of T cell responses to AZD1222 COVID-19 vaccine (dated by TCRdb to 2020 to 2022). The method was the immunoSEQ multiplex PCR assay. TCRdb limited this immuneACCESS table to in-frame rearrangements with V and J called. A share of clones is missing; checked studies link under half to unresolved V genes, and the rest is unexplained. The sample table holds some 95,000 clones, of which roughly 85% were seen once. 5% to 6.5% of the sample lies in the top ten. What this sample's time point label stands for: baseline before first vaccination. Source: peripheral blood, taken on day 0 of AZD1222 vaccination. The receptors stem from an adult in good health.

The chain joins TRBV30 to TRBJ1-5; D gene uncertain. The CDR3 extends over 13 amino acids. CDR1 is GTSNPN, CDR2 SVGIG, per germline (reference sequence). Trimming pared 5 bases from V and 2 bases from J, leaving 10 bases between. The CDR3 loop reads CAWRQGGNQPQHF. The DNA of the CDR3 is TGTGCCTGGCGTCAAGGAGGCAATCAGCCCCAGCATTTT. The entire variable domain, with the rest obtained from reference TRBV30 and TRBJ1-5, is as follows: SQTIHQWPATLVQPVGSPLSLECTVEGTSNPNLYWYRQAAGRGLQLLFYSVGIGQISSEVPQNLSASRPQDRQFILSSKKLLLSDSGFYLCAWRQGGNQPQHFGDGTRLSIL.

V usage is TRBV11-3 and J usage is TRBJ2-7; perhaps TRBD2 as D (5 bases). Per the germline V gene, CDR1 is SGHNT and CDR2 is YENEEA. CDR3 length equals 11 residues. V was trimmed by 5 bases and J by 6 bases, leaving 8 bases between them. This CDR3 is CASSARVEQYF. DNA of the CDR3: TGTGCCAGCAGCGCGAGGGTCGAGCAGTACTTC.

The chain is built from TRBV18 and TRBJ2-7; D tentatively reads TRBD1 or TRBD2 (5 bases each). Germline CDR1 is KGHSH and CDR2 is LQKENI. CDR3 length: 14 amino acids. Trimming took off 2 bases at V and 9 bases at J, with 17 bases between the two ends. CDR3 protein: CASSPGAAATGQYF. In DNA, the CDR3 is TGTGCCAGCTCACCAGGGGCAGCGGCTACGGGGCAGTACTTC. The full variable domain, with the rest looked up from reference TRBV18 and TRBJ2-7, is NAGVMQNPRHLVRRRGQEARLRCSPMKGHSHVYWYRQLPEEGLKFMVYLQKENIIDESGMPKERFSAEFPKEGPSILRIQQVVRGDSAAYFCASSPGAAATGQYFGPGTRLTVT.

V is TRBV7-2 and J is TRBJ2-2, with 12 nucleotides matching TRBD2. Unmatched junction bases numbered 12, after V lost 5 bases and J lost 5 bases. Germline lookup yields CDR1 SGHTA and CDR2 FQGNSA. The CDR3 has 18 residues. DNA of the CDR3: TGTGCCAGCAGCGGGGGGCTAGCGGGAGGGCCGCGTACCGGGGAGCTGTTTTTT. Its protein is CASSGGLAGGPRTGELFF.